One T cell receptor beta chain is described in this entry. The antigen is not known. At one boundary the junction diverges from the germline segment, which might be a read error. This sample's RNA came from whole unsorted tissue. This non-tumor lung sample came from over 3 cm beyond the tumor edge. The library came from three nested PCR rounds adapted from ARM-PCR protocols. TCRdb re-called the multiplex PCR reads through MiXCR, storing one row per CDR3 protein. The sample includes tens of thousands of distinct CDR3 sequences, 70% to 80% of them seen just once. In germline, CDR1 is DFQATT, CDR2 SNEGSKA (reference sequence). The CDR3 spans 18 residues. This sample was taken from a study of tumor and adjacent non-tumor tissue in lung cancer. Findings of the study overall: Tumor repertoires had a smaller top 100 clone share than normal lung.

The sequence came from a woman aged 55-69 years with non-small cell lung cancer. The chain uses TRBV20-1 and TRBJ2-1; D remains ambiguous. Sample: distant non-tumor lung tissue. The CDR3 spells CSARAVGPPLNSYNEQFF. DNA of the CDR3: TGCAGTGCTAGAGCAGTGGGTCCACCCCTTAACTCCTACAATGAGCAGTTCTTT.